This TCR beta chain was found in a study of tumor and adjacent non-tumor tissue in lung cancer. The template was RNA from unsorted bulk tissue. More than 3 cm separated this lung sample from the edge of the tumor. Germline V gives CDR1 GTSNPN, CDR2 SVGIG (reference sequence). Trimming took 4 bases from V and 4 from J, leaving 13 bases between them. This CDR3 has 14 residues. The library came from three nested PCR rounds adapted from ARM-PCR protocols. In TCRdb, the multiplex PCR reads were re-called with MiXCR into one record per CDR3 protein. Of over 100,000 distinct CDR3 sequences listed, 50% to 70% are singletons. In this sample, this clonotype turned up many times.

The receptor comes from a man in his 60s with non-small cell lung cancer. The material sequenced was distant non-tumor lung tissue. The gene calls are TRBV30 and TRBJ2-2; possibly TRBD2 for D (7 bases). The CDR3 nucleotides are TGTGCCTGGAACGGGGGGCATGCCACCGGGGAGCTGTTTTTT. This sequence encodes CAWNGGHATGELFF.